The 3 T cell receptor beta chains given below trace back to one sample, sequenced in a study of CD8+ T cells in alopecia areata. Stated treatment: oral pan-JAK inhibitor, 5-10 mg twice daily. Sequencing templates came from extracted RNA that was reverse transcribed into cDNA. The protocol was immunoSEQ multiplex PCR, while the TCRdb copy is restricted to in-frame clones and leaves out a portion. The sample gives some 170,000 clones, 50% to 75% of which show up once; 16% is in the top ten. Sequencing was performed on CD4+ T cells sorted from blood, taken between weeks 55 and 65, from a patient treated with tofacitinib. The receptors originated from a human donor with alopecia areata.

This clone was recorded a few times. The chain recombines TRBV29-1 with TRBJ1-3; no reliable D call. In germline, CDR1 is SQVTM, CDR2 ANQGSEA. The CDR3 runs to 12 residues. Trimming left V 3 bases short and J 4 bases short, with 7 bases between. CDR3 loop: CSVDVGGNTIYF. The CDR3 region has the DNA TGCAGCGTTGACGTAGGGGGAAACACCATATATTTT.

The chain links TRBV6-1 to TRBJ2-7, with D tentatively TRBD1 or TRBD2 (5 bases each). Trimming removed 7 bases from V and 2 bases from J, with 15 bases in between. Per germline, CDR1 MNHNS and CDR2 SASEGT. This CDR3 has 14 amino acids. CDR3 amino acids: CASMHVRDPYEQYF. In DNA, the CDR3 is TGTGCCAGCATGCACGTGAGGGACCCCTACGAGCAGTACTTC.

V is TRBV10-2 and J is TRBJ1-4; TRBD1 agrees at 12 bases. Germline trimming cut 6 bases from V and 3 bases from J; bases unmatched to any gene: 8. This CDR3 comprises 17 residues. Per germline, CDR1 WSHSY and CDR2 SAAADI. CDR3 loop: CASRTTGTGGPNEKLFF. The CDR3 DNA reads TGCGCCAGCAGAACTACCGGGACAGGGGGCCCTAATGAAAAACTGTTTTTT.